Listed below are T cell receptor beta chains from one sample, sequenced in a study of early T cells in non-severe SARS-CoV-2 infection. TCRdb reprocessed the 5' RACE reads with MiXCR, giving one entry per CDR3 protein. The data hold 85,000 to 100,000 distinct CDR3 sequences, with 9.5% to 12% observed a single time. The source was whole blood, collected at baseline. These receptors all stem from an adult who was a healthcare worker with PCR-confirmed SARS-CoV-2 infection or an uninfected control (not recorded which). Both conserved end residues are part of each CDR3. The D gene is left open where the match is weak. Size tells how often a clone was seen (once, few, many) or the class of an expanded clone, and some rows leave it out.

>TRBV7-9|TRBJ2-1|-|-
TGTGCCAGCAGCCCACCAGGGGGGAGTTCCTACAATGAGCAGTTCTTC
CASSPPGGSSYNEQFF
>TRBV2|TRBJ2-3|TRBD2|few
TGTGCCAGCAGCATGACTAGCGGGATCGCAGATACGCAGTATTTT
CASSMTSGIADTQYF
>TRBV18|TRBJ2-5|TRBD2|few
TGTGCCAGCTCACCATCTGCTAGCGGGGAAGAGACCCAGTACTTC
CASSPSASGEETQYF
>TRBV5-4|TRBJ2-2|TRBD1|-
TGTGCCAGCAGCTCCCAGGGGGCGAACACCGGGGAGCTGTTTTTT
CASSSQGANTGELFF
>TRBV2|TRBJ2-3|-|few
TGTGCCAGCAGTTACAGACTAGTAGATACGCAGTATTTT
CASSYRLVDTQYF
>TRBV29-1|TRBJ2-2|TRBD2|few
TGCAGCGTTGGAAGCGGGGGTAACACCGGGGAGCTGTTTTTT
CSVGSGGNTGELFF
>TRBV29-1|TRBJ2-6|-|few
TGCAGCGTTGAACTGGCCGGGGCCAACGTCCTGACTTTC
CSVELAGANVLTF
>TRBV12-3/TRBV12-4|TRBJ2-3|TRBD2|many
TGTGCCAGCAGTATAACTAGCGGCTCTAGCACAGATACGCAGTATTTT
CASSITSGSSTDTQYF
>TRBV3-1|TRBJ2-3|-|many
TGTGCCAGCAGATTCGAAAGGGCAGATACGCAGTATTTT
CASRFERADTQYF
>TRBV29-1|TRBJ1-1|-|few
TGCAGCGTCCGCAACCTGGACACTGAAGCTTTCTTT
CSVRNLDTEAFF
>TRBV5-8|TRBJ2-3|-|-
TGTGCCACCCCAGGAGATACGCAGTATTTT
CATPGDTQYF
>TRBV5-5|TRBJ2-1|TRBD1|few
TGTGCCAGCAGCTACCGGACAGGGGGACGCAATGAGCAGTTCTTC
CASSYRTGGRNEQFF
>TRBV7-9|TRBJ2-3|TRBD2|few
TGTGCCAGCAGCTTTTCCAACGGACTAGCGGGGGATACGCAGTATTTC
CASSFSNGLAGDTQYF
>TRBV7-2|TRBJ2-7|-|-
TGTGCCAGCAGCTTCCCACCCGTCCAAGAGCAGTACTTC
CASSFPPVQEQYF
>TRBV20-1|TRBJ2-7|TRBD2|many
TGCAGTGCTAGAGATCTTACTAGCGGGGGGTACGGTCAGTACTTC
CSARDLTSGGYGQYF
>TRBV11-2|TRBJ2-7|-|few
TGTGCCAGCAGCTTAAGGGACGGGCGGTTCGACTACGAGCAGTACTTC
CASSLRDGRFDYEQYF
>TRBV29-1|TRBJ2-1|TRBD2|few
TGCAGCGTTGAAACCCCGACTAGCCGCTCCTACAATGAGCAGTTCTTC
CSVETPTSRSYNEQFF
>TRBV11-2|TRBJ2-7|TRBD2|many
TGTGCCAGCACCCCGACTAGCGGGGTAAGATACGAGCAGTACTTC
CASTPTSGVRYEQYF
>TRBV11-1|TRBJ2-7|-|-
TGTGCCAGCAGCCCCGACCGGGACCTCTGGACGCAGTACTTC
CASSPDRDLWTQYF
>TRBV10-3|TRBJ2-3|TRBD2|few
TGTGCCATCGGATCATCCGGGACTAGCGGTTCAGATACGCAGTATTTT
CAIGSSGTSGSDTQYF
>TRBV6-2/TRBV6-3|TRBJ2-1|TRBD2|few
TGTGCCAGCAGTTACTCCCCCAGGGACTACTCCTACAATGAGCAGTTCTTC
CASSYSPRDYSYNEQFF
>TRBV11-2|TRBJ1-3|-|-
TGTGCCAGCAGCTTAGCAGGCCGTCGCTCTGAAAACACCATATATTTT
CASSLAGRRSENTIYF
>TRBV29-1|TRBJ1-2|-|-
TGCAGCGTTGGTCGAAGGGGAGGATATGGCTACACCTTC
CSVGRRGGYGYTF
>TRBV21-1|TRBJ1-2|-|-
TGTGCCAGCAGCAAAGTGCGGAGGGCGGGGAGGCATGGCTACACCTTC
CASSKVRRAGRHGYTF
>TRBV30|TRBJ1-1|-|many
TGTGCCTGGAATACGGCTGGGGACACTGAAGCTTTCTTT
CAWNTAGDTEAFF
>TRBV5-5|TRBJ2-7|-|-
TGTGCCAGCAGCCGCGGTCCGGTAGGGGCCTCCTACGAGCAGTACTTC
CASSRGPVGASYEQYF
>TRBV6-2/TRBV6-3|TRBJ2-7|TRBD2|few
TGTGCCAGCATGCTAGCGGGAGGCTACGAGCAGTACTTC
CASMLAGGYEQYF
>TRBV5-6|TRBJ2-5|-|-
TGTGCCAGCAGCCACTCAGGGTCAGGAGAGACCCAGTACTTC
CASSHSGSGETQYF
>TRBV7-2|TRBJ2-3|TRBD2|-
TGTGCCAGCAGCTCTAGCGGGCGTAGCACAGATACGCAGTATTTT
CASSSSGRSTDTQYF
>TRBV5-6|TRBJ2-7|-|few
TGTGCCAGCTTGGACTCCTACGAGCAGTACTTC
CASLDSYEQYF
>TRBV5-1|TRBJ2-3|-|few
TGCGCCAGCAGCTTGAGATATCGCACAGATACGCAGTATTTT
CASSLRYRTDTQYF
>TRBV20-1|TRBJ2-3|TRBD1|few
TGCAGTGCTGCGGGACAGGGGGCTGTGGGGCGCACAGATACGCAGTATTTT
CSAAGQGAVGRTDTQYF
>TRBV20-1|TRBJ1-4|-|many
TGCAGTGCTGGGTGGGGCAATGAAAAACTGTTTTTT
CSAGWGNEKLFF
>TRBV30|TRBJ1-5|-|-
TGTGCCTGGAGCCCTAGCGGCAATCAGCCCCAGCATTTT
CAWSPSGNQPQHF
>TRBV7-6|TRBJ2-1|-|-
TGTGCCAGCAGCTTACCGGACGGGGAGAGTGAGCAGTTCTTC
CASSLPDGESEQFF
>TRBV5-1|TRBJ2-3|TRBD2|many
TGCGCCAGCAGTTATGAACAAGCGGGAGGGCCTTTAGATACGCAGTATTTT
CASSYEQAGGPLDTQYF
>TRBV2|TRBJ2-5|TRBD2|-
TGTGCCAGCCTCATGGGACTACAAGAGACCCAGTACTTC
CASLMGLQETQYF
>TRBV20-1|TRBJ2-7|-|-
TGCAGTGCTAGAGCCACGGGGACGGCGGGGGAGCAGTACTTC
CSARATGTAGEQYF
>TRBV28|TRBJ2-6|TRBD1|many
TGTGCCACGGATCACAGGGGAACTGGGGCCAACGTCCTGACTTTC
CATDHRGTGANVLTF
>TRBV29-1|TRBJ1-2|-|few
TGCAGCCATCTCGCGGAGCCTGACAGGCGCTACTTCACTAACTATGGCTACACCTTC
CSHLAEPDRRYFTNYGYTF
>TRBV7-2|TRBJ2-1|TRBD1|few
TGTGCCAGCAGCTTAGCATTAGGGGGCGCGGGCAATGAGCAGTTCTTC
CASSLALGGAGNEQFF
>TRBV7-2|TRBJ2-3|-|-
TGTGCCAGCAGTCTTAACGCGTACCCAGATACGCAGTATTTT
CASSLNAYPDTQYF
>TRBV20-1|TRBJ2-7|TRBD1|-
TGCAGTGCTAGGCCGTGGACAGGAGACTACGAGCAGTACTTC
CSARPWTGDYEQYF
>TRBV11-3|TRBJ2-1|-|few
TGTGCCAGCAGCCGCGAGGAGAGGACGAATGAGCAGTTCTTC
CASSREERTNEQFF
>TRBV7-2|TRBJ2-5|-|many
TGTGCCAGCAGCCTCCCGAACCAAGAGACCCAGTACTTC
CASSLPNQETQYF
>TRBV28|TRBJ1-2|-|-
TGTGCCAGCAGTCCCTCCCGGCAGGGACATGGCTACACCTTC
CASSPSRQGHGYTF
>TRBV7-3|TRBJ2-5|-|many
TGTGCCAGCAGCGTATTACCCGGGGAGACCCAGTACTTC
CASSVLPGETQYF
>TRBV28|TRBJ2-7|TRBD1|-
TGTGCCACAACCGGGACAGGGAAGTTCGAGCAGTACTTC
CATTGTGKFEQYF
>TRBV7-2|TRBJ1-2|-|many
TGTGCCAGCAGCTCAGACAGTGACGGCTACACCTTC
CASSSDSDGYTF
>TRBV5-5|TRBJ2-3|-|few
TGTGCCAGCAGCCAGGTTTTGGGGGGGGGCCTGAGTGCGCAGTATTTT
CASSQVLGGGLSAQYF
>TRBV20-1|TRBJ2-7|TRBD2|-
TGCAGTGCTAGAGAGAGGACTAGCGGGAACCCGTGGCAGTACTTC
CSARERTSGNPWQYF
>TRBV5-5|TRBJ2-7|-|many
TGTGCCAGCAGCTTGGCCCTAAGGACACGGGGAGGCTACGAGCAGTACTTC
CASSLALRTRGGYEQYF
>TRBV12-3/TRBV12-4|TRBJ2-1|-|many
TGTGCCAGCAGCCCTAACCAGCCCTACAATGAGCAGTTCTTC
CASSPNQPYNEQFF
>TRBV5-6|TRBJ2-7|TRBD2|-
TGTGCCAGCAGCCTCACGACTAGCGGGGACCCCTACGAGCAGTACTTC
CASSLTTSGDPYEQYF
>TRBV12-3/TRBV12-4|TRBJ2-1|-|-
TGTGCCAGCGGGGTCGGCTCCTACAATGAGCAGTTCTTC
CASGVGSYNEQFF
>TRBV6-6|TRBJ2-7|TRBD2|many
TGTGCCAGCAGTTACCCGACTAGCGGGAAAATGGACGAGCAGTACTTC
CASSYPTSGKMDEQYF
>TRBV4-2|TRBJ2-4|-|-
TGTGCCAGCACCCAAGGTTTTACCAAAAACATTCAGTACTTC
CASTQGFTKNIQYF
>TRBV19|TRBJ2-1|TRBD2|-
TGTGCCAGCAGTTGGAGACTAGCGATGAACAATGAGCAGTTCTTC
CASSWRLAMNNEQFF
>TRBV4-3|TRBJ2-1|TRBD2|-
TGCGCCAGCAGCCAAGGGCGGGAGGGCCGTGAGCAGTTCTTC
CASSQGREGREQFF